The subject of this entry is one T cell receptor beta chain. The V end was cut by 6 bases, the J end by 2 bases, with 10 bases between. CDR3 size: 13 residues. Germline values: CDR1 MGHRA, CDR2 YSYEKL. Authors' processing steps: Amplified reference gene primers provided the basis for estimating nucleated cell counts. The table came from immunoSEQ multiplex PCR; TCRdb's copy has only in-frame clones and leaves some out. That table furnishes V, J and clone size, whereas the DNA furnished D and trimming. This sample has over 200,000 clones, with roughly 90% found just once. The sample belongs to a study of blood T cell repertoires in COVID-19. Looking at the study overall: Nucleic acid was either cDNA or gDNA, and it came from T cells, B-cell-depleted T cells, or PBMCs.

The sequence came from a woman aged 60-75 years with acute or convalescent COVID-19. The specimen sequenced was peripheral blood. The V and J genes are TRBV4-1 and TRBJ1-1; D not certain. In DNA form, the CDR3 reads TGCGCCAGCAGACGGGAAGGTAACACTGAAGCTTTCTTT. Encoded protein: CASRREGNTEAFF.